A single sample is the source of the 3 T cell receptor beta chains below, sequenced in a study of cytomegalovirus exposure and HLA in healthy donors (TCRdb year 2017). To prepare the library, the immunoSEQ multiplex PCR assay was applied. For the multiplex PCR, a mixture combining 60 forward primers for TCR Vbeta segments and 13 reverse primers for TCR Jbeta segments was used. The source is immuneACCESS, and TCRdb retained only in-frame sequences with V and J called. Part of the clones is not carried over; for the studies checked, unresolved V genes explain less than half of this, and the remainder is unexplained. The sample table holds around 150,000 clones, of which around 79% were seen once. The biggest ten clones account for about 0.93% of the sample. Sequencing was done on a sample of PBMCs. These receptors all come from a woman aged 50 to 65 in good health and CMV-seropositive.

The chain uses TRBV2 and TRBJ2-2; D might be TRBD1 (8 bases). This CDR3 is 15 amino acids long. The germline V and J ends were trimmed by 5 bases and 5 bases, with 15 bases remaining between them. Germline V lookup: CDR1 SNHLY, CDR2 FYNNEI. CDR3 sequence (DNA): TGTGCCAGCAGTTATACAGGGGGGGGAACCGGGGAGCTGTTTTTT. Its translation: CASSYTGGGTGELFF.

The genes are TRBV7-9 and TRBJ1-1; 8 bases fit TRBD1. The CDR3 is made up of 15 amino acids. V shed 5 bases, J shed 3 bases, and the junction held 8 bases outside the gene matches. Germline values: CDR1 SEHNR, CDR2 FQNEAQ (reference sequence). Written as DNA, the CDR3 is TGTGCCAGCAGCCCCGGCCCGGGACAGGACACTGAAGCTTTCTTT. It is translated as CASSPGPGQDTEAFF.

This clone is a singleton in its sample. This chain connects TRBV7-2 to TRBJ2-7; D possibly corresponds to TRBD2 (6 bases). The CDR3 runs 16 residues. The V end lost 1 base, the J end lost 2 bases, and 15 bases lay between the germline ends. Germline CDR1 and CDR2: SGHTA and FQGNSA. The CDR3 spells CASSLGDSHGPYEQYF. CDR3 bases: TGTGCCAGCAGCTTAGGGGACTCCCACGGGCCCTACGAGCAGTACTTC.